This TCR beta chain was retrieved from a study of blood T cell repertoires in COVID-19. Germline CDR1 is KGHDR and CDR2 is SFDVKD. The CDR3 totals 15 residues. V lost 2 bases and J lost 4, with 13 bases in between. In the source study's methods: Nucleated cell counts were estimated from reference gene primer amplification. The table came from immunoSEQ multiplex PCR; TCRdb's copy has only in-frame clones and leaves some out. The V and J calls and clone size were taken over from that table, and D and trimming were inferred from the DNA. The table has some 170,000 clones, around 84% seen once. In Cohort 3, a recovered donor had either two negative PCRs, clearance, or symptom resolution.

The TCR sequence derives from a middle-aged man who had recovered from COVID-19. This sequence joins TRBV24-1 and TRBJ1-1; D gene unclear. The sample comprised PBMCs or T cells enriched from blood (not recorded which). The CDR3, as DNA: TGTGCCACCAGTGATTCGAAGGTAGGGAGCACTGAAGCTTTCTTT. Translation gives CATSDSKVGSTEAFF.